The source of this T cell receptor beta chain is a study of T cell responses to AZD1222 COVID-19 vaccine. Overall study results and limits: Repertoires were obtained solely post-peak T cell response.

The CDR3 length is 15 residues. Germline loops: CDR1 SGHRS, CDR2 YFSETQ. V shed 0 bases, J shed 1 base, and the junction held 3 bases outside the gene matches. Data came from immunoSEQ multiplex PCR; TCRdb stores just in-frame clones and leaves some out. The table lists approximately 190,000 clones, approximately 91% of them singletons. This clone was observed a handful of times. Its antigen remains unknown. The V and J genes are TRBV5-1 and TRBJ1-1, with 7 nucleotides matching TRBD1. This sequence was found in an adult in good health. Sequenced here: peripheral blood, sampled on day 0 of AZD1222 vaccination. CDR3 nucleotides: TGCGCCAGCAGCTTGGCCGGGACAGCGAACACTGAAGCTTTCTTT. It encodes CASSLAGTANTEAFF.